Sequencing of this TCR beta chain was carried out in a study of blood T cell repertoires in COVID-19. Data came from immunoSEQ multiplex PCR; TCRdb stores just in-frame clones and leaves some out. Of more than 95,000 clones in the sample, roughly 84% are singletons; the top ten hold around 6.2%. The CDR3 is 15 amino acids. V shed 1 base, J shed 3 bases, and the junction held 6 bases outside the gene matches. The germline CDR1 and CDR2 sequences are SGHAT and FQNNGV. This chain connects TRBV11-2 to TRBJ2-7, with 7 bases matching TRBD1. Sequenced sample: peripheral blood. The sequence came from a human donor in a cohort sampled during active COVID-19. The CDR3 loop reads CASSLGDDRDYEQYF. CDR3 nucleotide sequence: TGTGCCAGCAGCTTAGGAGATGACAGGGACTACGAGCAGTACTTC. Full variable domain (rest looked up from reference TRBV11-2 and TRBJ2-7): EAGVAQSPRYKIIEKRQSVAFWCNPISGHATLYWYQQILGQGPKLLIQFQNNGVVDDSQLPKDRFSAERLKGVDSTLKIQPAKLEDSAVYLCASSLGDDRDYEQYFGPGTRLTVT.